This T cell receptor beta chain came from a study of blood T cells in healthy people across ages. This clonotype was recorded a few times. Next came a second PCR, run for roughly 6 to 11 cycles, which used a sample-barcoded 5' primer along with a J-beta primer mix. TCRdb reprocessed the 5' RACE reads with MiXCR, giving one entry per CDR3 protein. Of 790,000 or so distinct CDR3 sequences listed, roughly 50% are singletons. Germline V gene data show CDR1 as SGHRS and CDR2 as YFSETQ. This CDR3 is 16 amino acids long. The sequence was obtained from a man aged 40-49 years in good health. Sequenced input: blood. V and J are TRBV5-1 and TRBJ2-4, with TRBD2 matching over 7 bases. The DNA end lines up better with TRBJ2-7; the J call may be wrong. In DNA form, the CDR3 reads TGCGCCAGCAGCTTGGCCTGGGTCGCGGGAGTAGTCGAGCAGTACTTC. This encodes CASSLAWVAGVVEQYF.